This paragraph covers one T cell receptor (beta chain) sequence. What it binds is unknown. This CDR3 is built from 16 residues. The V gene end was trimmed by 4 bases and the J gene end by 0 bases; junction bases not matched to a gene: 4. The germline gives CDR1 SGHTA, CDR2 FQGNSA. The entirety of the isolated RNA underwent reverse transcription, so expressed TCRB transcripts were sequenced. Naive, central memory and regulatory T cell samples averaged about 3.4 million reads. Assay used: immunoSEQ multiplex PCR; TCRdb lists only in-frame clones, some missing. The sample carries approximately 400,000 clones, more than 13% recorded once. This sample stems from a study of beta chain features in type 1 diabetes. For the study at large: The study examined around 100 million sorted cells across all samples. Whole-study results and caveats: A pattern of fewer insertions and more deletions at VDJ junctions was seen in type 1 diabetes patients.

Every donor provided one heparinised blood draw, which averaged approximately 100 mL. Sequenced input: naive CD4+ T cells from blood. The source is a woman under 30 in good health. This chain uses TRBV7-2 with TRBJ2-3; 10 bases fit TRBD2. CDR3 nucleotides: TGTGCCAGCAGCTCCGCTAGCGGGAGTAGCACAGATACGCAGTATTTT. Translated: CASSSASGSSTDTQYF.